Listed here are 6 T cell receptor beta chains from one sample, sequenced in a study of CD8 T cells in ankylosing spondylitis. Points from the study as a whole: What seemed typical of ankylosing spondylitis blood was a TCR beta motif built from eight highly homologous variants.

These receptors' targets are unknown. TCRdb called the 5' RACE reads again in MiXCR, with one record for every CDR3 protein. The sample yields 200,000 to 250,000 distinct CDR3 sequences, about 17% seen once. Material: blood, either unsorted or a sorted T cell fraction (not recorded which). Every receptor here comes from a male donor with ankylosing spondylitis.

The chain employs TRBV4-1 and TRBJ1-2; no definite D call. Germline lookup yields CDR1 MGHRA and CDR2 YSYEKL. The V end lost 1 base, the J end lost 2 bases, and 11 bases lay between the germline ends. The CDR3 totals 15 residues. This chain's CDR3 is CASSQAPRENYGYTF. The CDR3 DNA reads TGCGCCAGCAGCCAAGCCCCGAGGGAGAACTATGGCTACACCTTC.

This chain uses TRBV28 with TRBJ2-3; D ambiguous. Germline V CDR1 and CDR2: MDHEN, SYDVKM. V gave up 2 bases and J gave up 0 bases, with 6 bases separating them. The CDR3 sequence is 14 residues long. CDR3 loop: CASSLNPSTDTQYF. In DNA form, the CDR3 reads TGTGCCAGCAGTTTAAACCCAAGCACAGATACGCAGTATTTT.

The chain employs TRBV11-2 and TRBJ2-4; D is perhaps TRBD1 (7 bases). With 1 base removed from V and 8 bases from J, the gap between germline ends came to 15 bases. The CDR3 spans 15 residues. Germline V gives CDR1 SGHAT, CDR2 FQNNGV. The CDR3 spells CASSLGGGGLHIQYF. The CDR3 bases are TGTGCCAGCAGCTTAGGCGGAGGGGGCCTACACATTCAGTACTTC.

The rearrangement links TRBV4-3 to TRBJ2-1, with a tentative D call TRBD2 (6 bases). This CDR3 spans 16 amino acids. The V end lost 1 base, the J end lost 6 bases, and 16 bases lay between the germline ends. Germline CDR1 LGHNA, CDR2 YSLEER. The CDR3 loop is CASSQGPGTGRNEQFF. CDR3 DNA: TGCGCCAGCAGCCAAGGCCCTGGGACTGGGCGCAATGAGCAGTTCTTC.

This clonotype was found a few times. The chain has TRBV4-2 and TRBJ1-4; possibly TRBD1 for D (5 bases). V was cut by 6 bases and J by 4 bases, with 15 bases left in between. Per the germline V gene, CDR1 is LGHNA and CDR2 is YNFKEQ. The CDR3 is made up of 15 amino acids. CDR3 DNA sequence: TGTGCCAGCAGAACTGGGAGGGGACTTAATGAAAAACTGTTTTTT. Its protein is CASRTGRGLNEKLFF.

V and J are TRBV9 and TRBJ2-7, with D hard to call. The V gene lost 3 bases and the J gene lost 3 bases, with 7 bases spanning the gap. This CDR3 region has 12 residues. Per germline, CDR1 SGDLS and CDR2 YYNGEE. In DNA form, the CDR3 reads TGTGCCAGCAGCGGAGACGGCTACGAGCAGTACTTC. Translating gives CASSGDGYEQYF.